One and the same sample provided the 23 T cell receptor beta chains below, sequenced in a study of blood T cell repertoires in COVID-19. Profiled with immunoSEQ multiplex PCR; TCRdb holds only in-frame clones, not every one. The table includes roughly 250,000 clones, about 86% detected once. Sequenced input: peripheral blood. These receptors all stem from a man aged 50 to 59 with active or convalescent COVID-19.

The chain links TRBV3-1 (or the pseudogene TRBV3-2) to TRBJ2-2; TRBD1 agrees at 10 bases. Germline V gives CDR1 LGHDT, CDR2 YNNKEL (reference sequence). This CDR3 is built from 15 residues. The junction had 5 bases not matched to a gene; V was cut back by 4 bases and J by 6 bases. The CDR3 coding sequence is TGTGCCAGCAGCCGGGGACAGGGGCGTCCCGGGGAGCTGTTTTTT. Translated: CASSRGQGRPGELFF.

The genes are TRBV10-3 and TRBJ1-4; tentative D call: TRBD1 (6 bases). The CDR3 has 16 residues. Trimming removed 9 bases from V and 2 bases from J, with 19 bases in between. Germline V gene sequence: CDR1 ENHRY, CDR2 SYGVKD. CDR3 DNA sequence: TGTGCCATTGCCGGCGAGGGGGTTAAGACTAATGAAAAACTGTTTTTT. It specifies CAIAGEGVKTNEKLFF.

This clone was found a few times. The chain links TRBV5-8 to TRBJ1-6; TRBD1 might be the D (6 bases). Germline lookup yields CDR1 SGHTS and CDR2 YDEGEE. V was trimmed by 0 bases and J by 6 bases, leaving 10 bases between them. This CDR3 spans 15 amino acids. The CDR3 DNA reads TGTGCCAGCAGCTTGGGGCAGGGGCTTAATTCACCCCTCCACTTT. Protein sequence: CASSLGQGLNSPLHF.

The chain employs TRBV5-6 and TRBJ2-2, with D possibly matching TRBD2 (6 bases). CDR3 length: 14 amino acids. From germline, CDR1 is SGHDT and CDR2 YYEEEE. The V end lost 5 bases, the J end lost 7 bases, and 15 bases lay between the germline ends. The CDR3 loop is CASRYSGGGGELFF. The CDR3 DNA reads TGTGCCAGCAGATATAGCGGTGGCGGCGGGGAGCTGTTTTTT.

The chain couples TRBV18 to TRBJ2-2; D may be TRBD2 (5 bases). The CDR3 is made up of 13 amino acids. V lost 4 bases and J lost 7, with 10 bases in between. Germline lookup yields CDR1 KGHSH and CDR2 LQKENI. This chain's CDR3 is CASSRGAGGELFF. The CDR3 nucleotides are TGTGCCAGCTCACGGGGAGCAGGCGGGGAGCTGTTTTTT.

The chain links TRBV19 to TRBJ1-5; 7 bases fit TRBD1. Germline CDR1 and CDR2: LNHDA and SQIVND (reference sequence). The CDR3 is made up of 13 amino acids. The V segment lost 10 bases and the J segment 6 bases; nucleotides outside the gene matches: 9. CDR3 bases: TGTGCCACCAAGGACAGGAGGGGTCAGCCCCAGCATTTT. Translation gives CATKDRRGQPQHF.

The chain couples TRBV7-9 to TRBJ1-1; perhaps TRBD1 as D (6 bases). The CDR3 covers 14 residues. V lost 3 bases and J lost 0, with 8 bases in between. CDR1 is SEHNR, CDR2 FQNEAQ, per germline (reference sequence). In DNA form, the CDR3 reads TGTGCCAGCAGCTTCGGACAGATGAACACTGAAGCTTTCTTT. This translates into CASSFGQMNTEAFF.

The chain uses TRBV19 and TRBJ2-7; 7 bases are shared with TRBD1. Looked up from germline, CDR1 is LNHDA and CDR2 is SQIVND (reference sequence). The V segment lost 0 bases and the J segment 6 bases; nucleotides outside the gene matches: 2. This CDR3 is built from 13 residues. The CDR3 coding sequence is TGTGCCAGTAGTATAGATGGGACAGCCGAGCAGTACTTC. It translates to CASSIDGTAEQYF.

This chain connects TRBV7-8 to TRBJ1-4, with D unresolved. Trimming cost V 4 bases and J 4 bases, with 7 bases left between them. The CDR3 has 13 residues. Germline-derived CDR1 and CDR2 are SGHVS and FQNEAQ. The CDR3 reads CASSYGDNEKLFF. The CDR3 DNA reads TGTGCCAGCAGCTACGGAGATAATGAAAAACTGTTTTTT.

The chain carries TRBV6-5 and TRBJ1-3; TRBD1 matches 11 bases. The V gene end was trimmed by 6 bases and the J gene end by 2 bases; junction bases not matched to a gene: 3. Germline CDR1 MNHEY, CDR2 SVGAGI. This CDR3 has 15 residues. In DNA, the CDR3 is TGTGCCAGCAGCTGGGGACAGGGGGCTGGAAACACCATATATTTT. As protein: CASSWGQGAGNTIYF.

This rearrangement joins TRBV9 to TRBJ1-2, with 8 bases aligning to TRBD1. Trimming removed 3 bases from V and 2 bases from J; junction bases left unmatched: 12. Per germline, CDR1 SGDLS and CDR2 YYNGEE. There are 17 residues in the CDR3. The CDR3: CASSAEERQGPNYGYTF. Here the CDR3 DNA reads TGTGCCAGCAGCGCCGAAGAGAGACAGGGGCCCAACTATGGCTACACCTTC.

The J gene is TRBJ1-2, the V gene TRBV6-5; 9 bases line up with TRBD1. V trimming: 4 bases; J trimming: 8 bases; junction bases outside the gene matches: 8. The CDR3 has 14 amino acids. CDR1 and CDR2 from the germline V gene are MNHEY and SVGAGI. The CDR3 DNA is TGTGCCAGCAGTTCCGGGACAGGGCCTGGGGGCTACACCTTC. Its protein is CASSSGTGPGGYTF.

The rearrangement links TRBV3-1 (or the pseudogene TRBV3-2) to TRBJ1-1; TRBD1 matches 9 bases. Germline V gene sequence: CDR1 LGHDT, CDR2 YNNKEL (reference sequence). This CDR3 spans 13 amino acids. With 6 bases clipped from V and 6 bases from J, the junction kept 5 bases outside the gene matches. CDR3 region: CASRDRGLPEAFF. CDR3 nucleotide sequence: TGTGCCAGCAGGGACAGGGGCCTGCCTGAAGCTTTCTTT.

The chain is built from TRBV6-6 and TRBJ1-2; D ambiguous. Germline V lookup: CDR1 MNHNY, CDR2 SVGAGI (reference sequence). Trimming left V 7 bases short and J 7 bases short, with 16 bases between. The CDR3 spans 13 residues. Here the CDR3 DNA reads TGTGCCAGCATAGGGAGTGGGGAGGGTGGCTACACCTTC. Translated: CASIGSGEGGYTF.

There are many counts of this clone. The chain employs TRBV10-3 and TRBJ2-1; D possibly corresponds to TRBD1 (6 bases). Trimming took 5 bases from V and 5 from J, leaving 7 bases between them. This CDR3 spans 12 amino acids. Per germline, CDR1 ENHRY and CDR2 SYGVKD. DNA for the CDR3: TGTGCCATCAGTCAGGGGAACAATGAGCAGTTCTTC. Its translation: CAISQGNNEQFF.

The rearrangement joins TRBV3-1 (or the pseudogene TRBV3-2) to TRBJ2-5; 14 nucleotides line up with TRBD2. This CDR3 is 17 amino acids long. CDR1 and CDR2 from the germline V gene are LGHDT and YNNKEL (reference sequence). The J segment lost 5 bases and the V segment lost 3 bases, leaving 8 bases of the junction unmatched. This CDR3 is CASSQARLAGGRETQYF. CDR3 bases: TGTGCCAGCAGCCAGGCTCGACTAGCGGGGGGGCGTGAGACCCAGTACTTC.

The CDR3: CATQQTVISSTDTQYF. CDR3 DNA: TGTGCCACCCAACAGACGGTTATCTCTAGCACAGATACGCAGTATTTT. V is TRBV10-3 and J is TRBJ2-3; D gene ambiguous. The CDR3 has 16 residues. In germline, CDR1 is ENHRY, CDR2 SYGVKD. The ends were cut back, 10 bases at V and 0 bases at J, with 20 bases in the middle.

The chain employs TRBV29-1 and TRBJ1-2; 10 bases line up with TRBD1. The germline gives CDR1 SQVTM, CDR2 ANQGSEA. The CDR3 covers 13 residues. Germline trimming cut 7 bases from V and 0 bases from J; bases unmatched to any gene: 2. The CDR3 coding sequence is TGCAGCGCTGGGACAGGGGCTAACTATGGCTACACCTTC. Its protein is CSAGTGANYGYTF. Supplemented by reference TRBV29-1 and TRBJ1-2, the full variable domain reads SAVISQKPSRDICQRGTSLTIQCQVDSQVTMMFWYRQQPGQSLTLIATANQGSEATYESGFVIDKFPISRPNLTFSTLTVSNMSPEDSSIYLCSAGTGANYGYTFGSGTRLTVV.

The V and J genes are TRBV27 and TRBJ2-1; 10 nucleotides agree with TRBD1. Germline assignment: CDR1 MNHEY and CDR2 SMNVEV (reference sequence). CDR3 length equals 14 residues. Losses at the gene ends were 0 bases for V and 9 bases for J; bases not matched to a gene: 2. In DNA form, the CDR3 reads TGTGCCAGCAGTTTATCGGGGACAGGGGTTGAGCAGTTCTTC. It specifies CASSLSGTGVEQFF.

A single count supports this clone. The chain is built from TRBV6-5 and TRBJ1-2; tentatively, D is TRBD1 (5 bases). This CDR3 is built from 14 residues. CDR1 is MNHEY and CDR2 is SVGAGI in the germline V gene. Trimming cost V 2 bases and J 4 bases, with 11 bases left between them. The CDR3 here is CASSYDSQIYGYTF. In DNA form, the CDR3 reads TGTGCCAGCAGTTACGACAGCCAGATCTATGGCTACACCTTC.

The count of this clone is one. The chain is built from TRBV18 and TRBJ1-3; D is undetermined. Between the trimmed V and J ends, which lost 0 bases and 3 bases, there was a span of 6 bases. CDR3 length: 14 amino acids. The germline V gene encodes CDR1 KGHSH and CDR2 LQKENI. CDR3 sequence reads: CASSPPSVGNTIYF. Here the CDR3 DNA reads TGTGCCAGCTCACCACCGTCAGTTGGAAACACCATATATTTT.

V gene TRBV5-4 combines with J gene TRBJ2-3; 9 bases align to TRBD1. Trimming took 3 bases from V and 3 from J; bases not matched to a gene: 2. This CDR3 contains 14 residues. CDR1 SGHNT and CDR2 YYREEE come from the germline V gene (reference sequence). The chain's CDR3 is CASSSGTGTDTQYF. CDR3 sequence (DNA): TGTGCCAGCAGCTCCGGGACAGGGACAGATACGCAGTATTTT.

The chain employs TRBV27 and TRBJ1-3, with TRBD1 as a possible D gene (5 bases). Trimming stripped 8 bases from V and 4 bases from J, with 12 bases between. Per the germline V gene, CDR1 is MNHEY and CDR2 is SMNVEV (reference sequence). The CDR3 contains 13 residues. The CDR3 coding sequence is TGTGCCAGCTCCCCAGGGAGGGGAAACACCATATATTTT. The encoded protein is CASSPGRGNTIYF.